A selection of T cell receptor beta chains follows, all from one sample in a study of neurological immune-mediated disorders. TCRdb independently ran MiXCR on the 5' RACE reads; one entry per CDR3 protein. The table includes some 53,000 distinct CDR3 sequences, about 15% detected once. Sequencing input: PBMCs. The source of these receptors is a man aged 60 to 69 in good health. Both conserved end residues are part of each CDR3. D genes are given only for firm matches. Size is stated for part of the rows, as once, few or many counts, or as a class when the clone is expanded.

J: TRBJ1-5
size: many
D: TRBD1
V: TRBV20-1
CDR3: CSAFGQGNQPQHF
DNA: TGCAGTGCTTTCGGACAGGGTAATCAGCCCCAGCATTTT

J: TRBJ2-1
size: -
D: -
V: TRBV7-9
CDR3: CASSRAKNEQFF
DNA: TGTGCCAGCAGCCGGGCCAAAAATGAGCAGTTCTTC

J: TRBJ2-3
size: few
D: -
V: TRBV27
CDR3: CASSPNPMGVLDTQYF
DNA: TGTGCCAGCAGTCCCAACCCTATGGGGGTTTTAGATACGCAGTATTTT

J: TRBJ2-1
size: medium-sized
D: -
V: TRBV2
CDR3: CASRENNEQFF
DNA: TGTGCCAGCAGGGAGAACAATGAGCAGTTCTTC

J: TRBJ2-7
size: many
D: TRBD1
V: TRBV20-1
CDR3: CSASVTGGPYEQYF
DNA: TGCAGTGCTAGTGTGACAGGGGGCCCCTACGAGCAGTACTTC

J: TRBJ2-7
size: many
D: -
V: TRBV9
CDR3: CASSVGPGQEQYF
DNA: TGTGCCAGCAGCGTAGGCCCTGGACAGGAGCAGTACTTC

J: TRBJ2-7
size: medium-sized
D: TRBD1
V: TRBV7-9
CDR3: CASSLVGQGVQQYF
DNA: TGTGCCAGCAGCTTAGTGGGACAGGGGGTGCAGCAGTACTTC

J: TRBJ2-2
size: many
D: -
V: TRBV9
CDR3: CASSARDLRMGGGELFF
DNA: TGTGCCAGCAGCGCCCGGGACCTCCGGATGGGGGGCGGGGAGCTGTTTTTT

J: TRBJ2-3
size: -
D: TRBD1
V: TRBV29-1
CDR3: CCVEEGQGSTDTPYF
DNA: TGCTGCGTTGAGGAGGGACAGGGTAGCACAGATACGCCGTATTTT

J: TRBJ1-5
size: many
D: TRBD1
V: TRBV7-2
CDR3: CASSWDRDYQPQHF
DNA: TGTGCCAGCAGCTGGGACAGGGACTATCAGCCCCAGCATTTT

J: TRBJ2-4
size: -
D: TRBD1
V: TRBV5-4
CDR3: CSSSTRTGQNIQYF
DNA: TGTTCCAGCAGCACCCGGACAGGACAAAACATTCAGTACTTC

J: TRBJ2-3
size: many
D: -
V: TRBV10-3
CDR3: CAIGRPSTDTQYF
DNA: TGTGCCATCGGGAGGCCCAGCACAGATACGCAGTATTTT

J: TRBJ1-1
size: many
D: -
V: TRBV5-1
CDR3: CASSLGQDDREAFIAFF
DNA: TGCGCCAGCAGCTTGGGACAGGACGACCGTGAAGCTTTTATCGCTTTCTTT

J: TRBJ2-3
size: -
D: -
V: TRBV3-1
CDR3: CASSQEGGYTDTHYF
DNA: TGTGCCAGCAGCCAAGAGGGGGGCTACACAGATACGCATTATTTT

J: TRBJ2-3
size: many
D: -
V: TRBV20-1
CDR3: CSARARVRRTDTQYF
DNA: TGCAGTGCTAGAGCTCGAGTGCGGCGCACAGATACGCAGTATTTT

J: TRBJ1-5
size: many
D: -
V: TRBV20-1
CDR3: CSSGGKGNQPQHF
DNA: TGCAGCTCCGGGGGCAAGGGCAATCAGCCCCAGCATTTT

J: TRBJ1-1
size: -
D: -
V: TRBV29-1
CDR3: CSVGVASMNTEAFF
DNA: TGCAGCGTTGGTGTGGCAAGTATGAACACTGAAGCTTTCTTT

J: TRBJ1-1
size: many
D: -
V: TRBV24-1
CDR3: CATSEKGTEAFF
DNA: TGTGCCACCAGTGAAAAGGGCACTGAAGCTTTCTTT

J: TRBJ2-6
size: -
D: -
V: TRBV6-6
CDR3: CASTTTGARSGANVLTF
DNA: TGTGCCAGCACCACGACAGGAGCCCGCTCTGGGGCCAACGTCCTGACTTTC

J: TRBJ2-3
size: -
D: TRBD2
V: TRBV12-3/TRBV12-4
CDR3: CASSQLGTSGTDTQYF
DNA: TGTGCCAGCAGTCAACTCGGGACTAGCGGCACAGATACGCAGTATTTT

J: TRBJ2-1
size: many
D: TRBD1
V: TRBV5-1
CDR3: CASGPGQGGNEQFF
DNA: TGCGCCAGCGGACCGGGACAGGGTGGCAATGAGCAGTTCTTC

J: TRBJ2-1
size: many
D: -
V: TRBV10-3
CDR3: CAIRGDFGGPLGEQFF
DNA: TGTGCCATCAGGGGAGATTTTGGCGGTCCCCTGGGGGAGCAGTTCTTC

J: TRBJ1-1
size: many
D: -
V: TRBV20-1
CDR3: CSARPPGWGTEAFF
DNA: TGCAGTGCTAGACCACCAGGCTGGGGCACTGAAGCTTTCTTT

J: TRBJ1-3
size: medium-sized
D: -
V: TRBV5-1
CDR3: CASSLSVSGNTIYF
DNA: TGCGCCAGCAGCTTGTCGGTCTCTGGAAACACCATATATTTT

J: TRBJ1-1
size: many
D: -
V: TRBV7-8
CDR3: CASSFTGGHQGAEAFF
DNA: TGTGCCAGCAGCTTCACCGGGGGCCACCAAGGGGCTGAAGCTTTCTTT

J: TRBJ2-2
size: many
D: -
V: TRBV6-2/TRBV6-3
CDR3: CASRPSGDTGELFF
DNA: TGTGCCAGCAGGCCGTCGGGCGACACCGGGGAGCTGTTTTTT

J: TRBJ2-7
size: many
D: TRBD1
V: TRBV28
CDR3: CASSLPDRAEQYF
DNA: TGTGCCAGCAGTTTACCGGACAGGGCCGAGCAGTACTTC

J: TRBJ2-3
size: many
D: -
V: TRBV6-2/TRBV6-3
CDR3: CASAGTRPVDTQYF
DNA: TGTGCCTCGGCGGGAACCCGGCCAGTGGATACGCAGTATTTT

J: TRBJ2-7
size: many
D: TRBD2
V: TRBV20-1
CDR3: CSARGLAGGQIYEQYF
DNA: TGCAGTGCTAGAGGGCTAGCGGGAGGCCAAATTTACGAGCAGTACTTC

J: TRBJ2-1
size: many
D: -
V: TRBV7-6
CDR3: CASSLVGAQNNEQFF
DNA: TGTGCCAGCAGCTTAGTGGGAGCCCAAAACAATGAGCAGTTCTTC

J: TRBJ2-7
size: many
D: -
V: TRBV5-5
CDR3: CASSLQLPYEQYF
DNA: TGTGCCAGCAGCTTGCAGCTACCCTACGAGCAGTACTTC

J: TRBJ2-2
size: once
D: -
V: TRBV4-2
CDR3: CVSSDRVGRQAGELFF
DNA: TGTGTCAGCAGCGACCGAGTGGGTAGACAGGCCGGGGAGCTGTTTTTT

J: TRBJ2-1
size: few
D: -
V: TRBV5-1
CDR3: CASSWAPGTPSNEQFF
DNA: TGCGCCAGCAGCTGGGCCCCCGGGACACCCTCCAATGAGCAGTTCTTC

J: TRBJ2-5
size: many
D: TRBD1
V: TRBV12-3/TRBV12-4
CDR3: CASSFGQGRETQYF
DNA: TGTGCCAGCAGTTTTGGACAGGGTAGGGAGACCCAGTACTTC

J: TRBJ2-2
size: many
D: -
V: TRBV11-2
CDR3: CASSSSATRQTTGELFF
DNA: TGTGCCAGCAGCTCCTCCGCGACTCGGCAGACCACCGGGGAGCTGTTTTTT

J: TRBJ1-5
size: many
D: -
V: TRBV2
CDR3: CASNAVGPSNQPQHF
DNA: TGTGCCAGCAACGCCGTAGGGCCAAGCAATCAGCCCCAGCATTTT

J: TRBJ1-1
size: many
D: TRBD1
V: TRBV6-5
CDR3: CASSGRDRSEAFF
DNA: TGTGCCAGCAGTGGGAGGGACAGGAGTGAAGCTTTCTTT

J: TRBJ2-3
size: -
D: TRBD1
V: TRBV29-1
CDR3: CSVVPERGPTDTQYF
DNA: TGCAGCGTTGTGCCGGAGAGGGGGCCTACAGATACGCAGTATTTT

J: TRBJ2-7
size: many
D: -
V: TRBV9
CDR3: CASSVKGLDEQYF
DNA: TGTGCCAGCAGCGTAAAAGGACTGGACGAGCAGTACTTC